The source of this TCR beta chain is a study of blood T cell repertoires in COVID-19. At the level of the study: Samples of COVID-19 (acute and convalescent) were obtained from the United States, Italy and Spain.

A remark on this clone: At the DNA level, this CDR3 is encoded by other sequences in the same sample as well.

Original analysis: The authors estimated nucleated cell counts from reference gene primer amplification. Profiled with immunoSEQ multiplex PCR; TCRdb holds only in-frame clones, not every one. V and J calls and clone size are copied from that table; D and trimming were computed from the DNA. The table lists 170,000 or so clones, 90% to 95% of them singletons. Germline lookup yields CDR1 MNHEY and CDR2 SVGAGI. The CDR3 runs to 15 residues. V was trimmed by 2 bases and J by 0 bases, leaving 8 bases between them. Sequencing was performed on peripheral blood. The V call is TRBV6-5, the J call TRBJ2-1; maybe TRBD2 (5 bases). The receptor was isolated from a man aged 45 to 65 with acute or convalescent COVID-19. In nucleotides, the CDR3 is TGTGCCAGCAGTTACCGGGGAAGCTCCTACAATGAGCAGTTCTTC. This encodes CASSYRGSSYNEQFF.